The present T cell receptor (beta chain) was sequenced within a study of T cells in Graves' hyperthyroidism and ophthalmopathy. About the research overall: The blood sample was taken at first diagnosis, before treatment began.

The CDR3 runs 18 residues. The V end lost 8 bases, the J end lost 0 bases, and 20 bases lay between the germline ends. Germline V lookup: CDR1 SEHNR, CDR2 FQNEAQ (reference sequence). Findings and limits, study-wide: Within blood appeared most thyroid clonotypes that had expanded above 0.001.

From RNA transcripts, TCR beta CDR3 regions were amplified. The TCR CDR3 was amplified in a first-round RT-PCR using the HTBI primer set. Using its own MiXCR run on the multiplex PCR reads, TCRdb lists one record per CDR3 protein. The sample includes 600,000 to 850,000 distinct CDR3 sequences, roughly a sixth of them seen just once. Patients were excluded because of uncontrolled infection, other autoimmune disease, pregnancy or lactation. Fresh 10 ml peripheral blood yielded PBMCs. As to this clonotype: The antigen is unknown.

This sequence joins TRBV7-9 and TRBJ2-6; the D gene could be TRBD1 or TRBD2 (5 bases each). This clonotype was sampled from a woman aged 45 to 65 with Graves' hyperthyroidism that later progressed to Graves' ophthalmopathy. Sequencing used blood. This CDR3 reads CASPRSGQGNSGANVLTF. The CDR3, as DNA: TGTGCCAGCCCAAGGTCGGGGCAGGGCAACTCTGGGGCCAACGTCCTGACTTTC.